The next 19 T cell receptor beta chains were all read from a single sample in a study of T cells after yellow fever vaccination. TCRdb redid the calling of the 5' RACE reads with MiXCR, one entry per CDR3 protein. This sample has 160,000 or so distinct CDR3 sequences, with more than 5.5% found just once. Sequenced here: CD4+ T cells sorted from PBMCs, sampled less than 6 days after the first yellow fever vaccination. Source of these receptors: a man younger than 35 who received the YFV17D yellow fever vaccine.

This clonotype was recorded many times. The chain joins TRBV6-2 or TRBV6-3 to TRBJ2-5; TRBD2 matches at 9 bases. CDR3 length: 16 amino acids. V lost 2 bases and J lost 5; bases outside the gene matches: 9. Germline V gene sequence: CDR1 MNHEY, CDR2 SVGEGT. The CDR3 nucleotides read TGTGCCAGCAGTTACGGGCCAGCGGGGGGTGAGGAGACCCAGTACTTC. The encoded protein is CASSYGPAGGEETQYF.

This clonotype was observed a handful of times. V usage is TRBV7-9 and J usage is TRBJ2-3, with D perhaps TRBD1 or TRBD2 (6 bases each). There are 14 residues in the CDR3. V lost 5 bases and J 4 bases, leaving 13 bases between the germline ends. The V gene's germline CDR1 is SEHNR and CDR2 FQNEAQ (reference sequence). CDR3 in amino acids: CASSLRGGADTQYF. CDR3 DNA sequence: TGTGCCAGCAGCCTCAGGGGAGGAGCAGATACGCAGTATTTT.

This clonotype was seen repeatedly, ten times or more. V is TRBV6-2 or TRBV6-3 and J is TRBJ1-1, with D tentatively TRBD1 (5 bases). Per the germline V gene, CDR1 is MNHEY and CDR2 is SVGEGT. The CDR3 contains 12 residues. The V and J ends lost 4 bases and 5 bases respectively, with 8 bases between them. The CDR3 is CASSFRVTEAFF. The DNA for the CDR3 is TGTGCCAGCAGTTTCAGGGTTACTGAAGCTTTCTTT.

The table lists this clonotype with a few counts. The chain uses TRBV7-2 and TRBJ2-7; the match to TRBD1 covers 9 bases. The CDR3 consists of 13 residues. Trimming took 4 bases from V and 7 from J; bases not matched to a gene: 5. Germline V gene sequence: CDR1 SGHTA, CDR2 FQGNSA. Written as DNA, the CDR3 is TGTGCCAGCAGCTCGGGACAGGGTCAGGAGCAGTACGTC. This sequence encodes CASSSGQGQEQYV.

This clonotype showed up just a few times. V gene TRBV6-2 or TRBV6-3 combines with J gene TRBJ1-3, with 8 bases matching TRBD1. The germline V gene has CDR1 MNHEY and CDR2 SVGEGT. The CDR3 covers 17 residues. The trim removed 7 bases at V and 0 bases at J, leaving 11 bases unmatched. The CDR3 is CASNPQGVGNSGNTIYF. CDR3 in DNA: TGTGCCAGCAACCCACAGGGGGTTGGAAACTCTGGAAACACCATATATTTT.

This clonotype has a handful of counts. The CDR3 region is CASSLEGWGSPLHF. The CDR3 DNA is TGTGCCAGCAGCTTAGAGGGCTGGGGTTCACCCCTCCACTTT. The chain couples TRBV7-8 to TRBJ1-6; D unresolved. The CDR3 has 14 amino acids. Germline V gene lookup returns CDR1 SGHVS and CDR2 FQNEAQ. V lost 1 base and J 9 bases, leaving 10 bases between the germline ends.

This clonotype was counted many times. The chain uses TRBV7-9 and TRBJ1-2; no definite D call. The V gene's germline CDR1 is SEHNR and CDR2 FQNEAQ (reference sequence). This CDR3 spans 12 amino acids. V gave up 6 bases and J gave up 5 bases, with 10 bases separating them. The CDR3 bases are TGTGCCAGCAGTGGCGGGAGTTATGGCTACACCTTC. Its translation: CASSGGSYGYTF. Full variable domain (rest looked up from reference TRBV7-9 and TRBJ1-2): DTGVSQNPRHKITKRGQNVTFRCDPISEHNRLYWYRQTLGQGPEFLTYFQNEAQLEKSRLLSDRFSAERPKGSFSTLEIQRTEQGDSAMYLCASSGGSYGYTFGSGTRLTVV.

This clonotype occurred a few times. The chain combines TRBV7-3 with TRBJ1-5; D is undetermined. CDR1 is SGHTA and CDR2 is FQGTGA in the germline V gene. V was shortened by 5 bases and J by 4 bases, with 9 bases between the two germline ends. CDR3 length: 13 residues. DNA of the CDR3: TGTGCCAGCAGCCCCTCGCCAAATCAGCCCCAGCATTTT. Protein: CASSPSPNQPQHF.

This clonotype was seen many times. This sequence joins TRBV12-3 or TRBV12-4 and TRBJ1-5; D is undetermined. The CDR3 has 14 residues. V gave up 8 bases and J gave up 6 bases, with 17 bases separating them. This CDR3 is CASAWVGDGQPQHF. CDR3 DNA sequence: TGTGCCAGCGCCTGGGTGGGAGACGGTCAGCCCCAGCATTTT.

This sequence joins TRBV7-2 and TRBJ2-7, with a tentative D call TRBD1 (5 bases). Per germline, CDR1 SGHTA and CDR2 FQGNSA. CDR3 size: 15 residues. V lost 1 base to trimming and J lost 0 bases, with 10 bases between them. The CDR3 coding sequence is TGTGCCAGCAGCTTAGTACAGGAGAGCTCCTACGAGCAGTACTTC. The encoded protein is CASSLVQESSYEQYF.

The sample holds many counts of this clonotype. For the CDR3, the DNA is TGTGCCAGCAGTTACTCATTGGGCCCCTTCAATCAGCCCCAGCATTTT. Its protein is CASSYSLGPFNQPQHF. The chain uses TRBV6-2 or TRBV6-3 and TRBJ1-5; D is unresolved. In germline, CDR1 is MNHEY, CDR2 SVGEGT. The ends were cut back, 0 bases at V and 3 bases at J, with 12 bases in the middle. The CDR3 is 16 amino acids.

In its sample, this clonotype was seen a few times. V usage is TRBV6-1 and J usage is TRBJ2-3; TRBD1 aligns across 8 bases. Germline CDR1 and CDR2: MNHNS and SASEGT. Trimming at V came to 4 bases and at J to 8 bases, leaving 8 bases not matched to a gene. The CDR3 has 14 amino acids. The CDR3: CASSVRQGAGTQYF. CDR3 nucleotide sequence: TGTGCCAGCAGTGTGCGGCAGGGGGCCGGTACGCAGTATTTT.

This clonotype was found many times. Written as DNA, the CDR3 is TGCGCCAGCAGCCCTCCATCGGCTCCAAATGAGCAGTTCTTC. As protein: CASSPPSAPNEQFF. This chain joins TRBV5-1 and TRBJ2-1, with D unresolved. The CDR3 runs 14 residues. V lost 4 bases and J 7 bases, leaving 15 bases between the germline ends. The germline CDR1 and CDR2 sequences are SGHRS and YFSETQ. The full variable domain, in which reference TRBV5-1 and TRBJ2-1 provide the parts outside the CDR3, is KAGVTQTPRYLIKTRGQQVTLSCSPISGHRSVSWYQQTPGQGLQFLFEYFSETQRNKGNFPGRFSGRQFSNSRSEMNVSTLELGDSALYLCASSPPSAPNEQFFGPGTRLTVL.

This clonotype was detected many times. The chain links TRBV18 to TRBJ2-7; the D call may be TRBD1 or TRBD2 (5 bases each). CDR3 length: 14 residues. Per the germline V gene, CDR1 is KGHSH and CDR2 is LQKENI. V was clipped by 3 bases and J by 5 bases, with 14 bases between them. The CDR3 is CASSPGTAENEQYF. CDR3 sequence (DNA): TGTGCCAGCTCACCTGGGACCGCGGAAAACGAGCAGTACTTC.

This clonotype occurred many times. The chain couples TRBV5-1 to TRBJ2-5, with 10 bases identical to TRBD1. The CDR3 covers 14 residues. The V gene's germline CDR1 is SGHRS and CDR2 YFSETQ. With 5 bases clipped from V and 5 bases from J, the junction kept 6 bases outside the gene matches. The CDR3: CASRTGTGDETQYF. Here the CDR3 DNA reads TGCGCCAGCAGAACCGGGACAGGGGATGAGACCCAGTACTTC.

Worth noting for this clonotype: Relative to the germline gene, one junction end is altered; a read error may explain this. The chain employs TRBV12-3 or TRBV12-4 and TRBJ2-3, with 13 bases lining up with TRBD2. The CDR3 is 19 residues long. CDR3 sequence reads: CACSLGTSGDWWGTDTQYF. The CDR3, as DNA: TGTGCCTGCAGTTTAGGGACTAGCGGGGACTGGTGGGGCACAGATACGCAGTATTTT.

Ten or more counts support this clonotype. The gene calls are TRBV7-2 and TRBJ2-7, with a weak D call TRBD1 (6 bases). The V gene's germline CDR1 is SGHTA and CDR2 FQGNSA. V was clipped by 6 bases and J by 1 base, with 16 bases between them. CDR3 size: 15 residues. For the CDR3, the DNA is TGTGCCAGCAGTAGGACAGCGATCTTGTCCTACGAGCAGTACTTC. Protein: CASSRTAILSYEQYF.

The chain is built from TRBV9 and TRBJ2-2, with D uncertain. CDR3 length equals 17 residues. V lost 0 bases and J lost 5, with 17 bases in between. The germline CDR1 and CDR2 sequences are SGDLS and YYNGEE. In DNA, the CDR3 is TGTGCCAGCAGCGTAGCTCCAGGCCGAGTTTCTACCGGGGAGCTGTTTTTT. Residues: CASSVAPGRVSTGELFF.

This clonotype was picked up many times. The chain links TRBV27 to TRBJ1-1; D gene ambiguous. V was cut by 4 bases and J by 2 bases, with 8 bases left in between. The CDR3 loop spans 13 amino acids. The germline gives CDR1 MNHEY, CDR2 SMNVEV (reference sequence). The CDR3, as DNA: TGTGCCAGCAGTTGGTGGGCCAACACTGAAGCTTTCTTT. Its translation is CASSWWANTEAFF.